These 25 T cell receptor beta chains originate from one sample sequenced in a study of CD8+CD57+ T cells in acquired aplastic anemia. Template material for TCR beta VDJ and CDR3 profiling consisted of genomic DNA. TCRdb re-analysed the reads in MiXCR, keeping a single row per CDR3 protein. The table includes some 47,000 distinct CDR3 sequences, approximately 78% detected once. The sample comprised sorted CD4+, CD8+, or CD8+CD57+ T cells (not recorded which) from PBMCs. All receptors come from a human donor in good health, serving as a control.

This rearrangement joins TRBV7-9 to TRBJ2-7; D not certain. Trimming removed 5 bases at V and 7 bases at J, with 15 bases between. This CDR3 has 13 amino acids. Germline lookup yields CDR1 SEHNR and CDR2 FQNEAQ (reference sequence). The CDR3 DNA reads TGTGCCAGCAGCGCCTCGTCGCGGAGAGAGCAGTACTTC. It specifies CASSASSRREQYF. The full variable domain, rest sourced from reference TRBV7-9 and TRBJ2-7, is DTGVSQNPRHKITKRGQNVTFRCDPISEHNRLYWYRQTLGQGPEFLTYFQNEAQLEKSRLLSDRFSAERPKGSFSTLEIQRTEQGDSAMYLCASSASSRREQYFGPGTRLTVT.

This CDR3 reads CASSDLAGGVREQFF. As DNA, the CDR3 is TGTGCCAGCAGTGATCTAGCGGGAGGGGTTCGAGAGCAGTTCTTC. V gene TRBV6-1 combines with J gene TRBJ2-1, with 12 nucleotides matching TRBD2. Per germline, CDR1 MNHNS and CDR2 SASEGT. V shed 3 bases and J 10 bases; nucleotides not matched to a gene: 7. The CDR3 is 15 amino acids.

The CDR3 here is CASSVRDRGASPSYNEQFF. In DNA form, the CDR3 reads TGTGCCAGTAGTGTCCGGGACAGGGGAGCCAGCCCGTCCTACAATGAGCAGTTCTTC. The V call is TRBV19, the J call TRBJ2-1, with TRBD1 matching 10 bases. From germline, CDR1 is LNHDA and CDR2 SQIVND (reference sequence). This CDR3 is 19 amino acids long. V lost 5 bases, J lost 1 base, and 14 bases stayed unmatched.

With respect to this clonotype: A read error may produce the germline difference seen at one junction end. The chain has TRBV7-2 and TRBJ2-5; TRBD2 agrees at 12 bases. Germline lookup yields CDR1 SGHTA and CDR2 FQGNSA. This CDR3 is built from 15 residues. Written as DNA, the CDR3 is TGTGCCAGCAGCAGTTGGACTAGCGGGGCAGAGACCCAGTGCTTC. Translated: CASSSWTSGAETQCF.

The rearrangement links TRBV11-2 to TRBJ2-1, with D unclear. Trimming stripped 2 bases from V and 3 bases from J, with 14 bases between. This CDR3 comprises 16 residues. The germline V gene encodes CDR1 SGHAT and CDR2 FQNNGV. CDR3 coding DNA: TGTGCCAGCAGCTTAAATTTCGTCCCTAGCTACAATGAGCAGTTCTTC. Its protein product is CASSLNFVPSYNEQFF.

Comment on this clonotype: Without the conserved terminal phenylalanine or tryptophan, this CDR3 likely stems from a read error. The genes are TRBV2 and TRBJ1-1; D is uncertain. CDR3 length: 14 residues. Looked up from germline, CDR1 is SNHLY and CDR2 is FYNNEI. Deletions cut 4 bases from V and 2 bases from J, with 11 bases between. CDR3 sequence reads: CASSGVQRNTEAFS. The CDR3 DNA reads as TGTGCCAGCAGTGGTGTTCAACGAAACACTGAAGCTTTCTCT.

The sample holds many counts of this clonotype. The chain uses TRBV6-5 and TRBJ1-3, with unresolved D. V was trimmed by 1 base and J by 0 bases, leaving 10 bases between them. Per germline, CDR1 MNHEY and CDR2 SVGAGI. This CDR3 comprises 16 residues. CDR3 in DNA: TGTGCCAGCAGTTACTTTTATGGAGACTCTGGAAACACCATATATTTT. It is translated as CASSYFYGDSGNTIYF.

The rearrangement links TRBV10-2 to TRBJ2-3, with TRBD2 identical over 9 bases. This CDR3 contains 16 residues. Germline loops: CDR1 WSHSY, CDR2 SAAADI. V was pared by 6 bases and J by 2 bases, with 9 bases of the junction left unmatched. The CDR3 region has the DNA TGCGCCAGCAGGAAAGGGACTAGCCGATTCACAGATACGCAGTATTTT. This sequence encodes CASRKGTSRFTDTQYF.

The V call is TRBV7-2, the J call TRBJ2-3; D gene uncertain. V shed 1 base and J shed 0 bases, with 14 bases lying between them. The CDR3 consists of 17 residues. Germline CDR1 SGHTA, CDR2 FQGNSA. The CDR3 protein is CASSLVSTSTSTDTQYF. CDR3 nucleotides: TGTGCCAGCAGCTTAGTTTCTACGTCGACTAGCACAGATACGCAGTATTTT.

The chain recombines TRBV19 with TRBJ1-1; D is unclear. The CDR3 sequence is 14 residues long. Germline V gene lookup returns CDR1 LNHDA and CDR2 SQIVND (reference sequence). The V and J ends lost 6 bases and 5 bases respectively, with 16 bases between them. The CDR3 sequence is CASSPASFETEAFF. The CDR3 DNA reads TGTGCCAGTAGCCCTGCCTCGTTTGAGACTGAAGCTTTCTTT.

The rearrangement links TRBV4-2 to TRBJ2-5; the D gene is possibly TRBD1 (6 bases). The CDR3 has 17 amino acids. Looked up from germline, CDR1 is LGHNA and CDR2 is YNFKEQ. Trimming stripped 0 bases from V and 3 bases from J, with 17 bases between. The CDR3 DNA follows: TGTGCCAGCAGCCAAGATCCGTCCAGCGCAGGGGAAGAGACCCAGTACTTC. Its translation: CASSQDPSSAGEETQYF.

This chain links TRBV20-1 with TRBJ1-1, with no clear D. This CDR3 region has 14 residues. V dropped 1 base and J dropped 4 bases, with 13 bases sitting between them. Germline V gives CDR1 DFQATT, CDR2 SNEGSKA (reference sequence). The CDR3 loop reads CSARAPTFGTEAFF. CDR3 bases: TGCAGTGCTAGAGCCCCCACCTTTGGCACTGAAGCTTTCTTT.

This clonotype was found a few times. V gene TRBV2 combines with J gene TRBJ1-1, with D unclear. Trimming cost V 8 bases and J 1 base, with 11 bases left between them. This CDR3 is built from 13 residues. Germline loops: CDR1 SNHLY, CDR2 FYNNEI. The CDR3 DNA sequence: TGTGCCAGCTTGTTCGGGAGGAACACTGAAGCTTTCTTT. Residues: CASLFGRNTEAFF. Full variable domain (missing parts from reference TRBV2 and TRBJ1-1): EPEVTQTPSHQVTQMGQEVILRCVPISNHLYFYWYRQILGQKVEFLVSFYNNEISEKSEIFDDQFSVERPDGSNFTLKIRSTKLEDSAMYFCASLFGRNTEAFFGQGTRLTVV.

V gene TRBV5-4 combines with J gene TRBJ2-1; D is ambiguous. The germline V gene encodes CDR1 SGHNT and CDR2 YYREEE (reference sequence). V was trimmed by 4 bases and J by 6 bases, leaving 8 bases between them. The CDR3 consists of 12 residues. This chain's CDR3 is CASSANSNEQFF. The CDR3 DNA reads as TGTGCCAGCAGCGCAAACAGCAATGAGCAGTTCTTC. The complete variable domain, with remaining parts taken from reference TRBV5-4 and TRBJ2-1, reads ETGVTQSPTHLIKTRGQQVTLRCSSQSGHNTVSWYQQALGQGPQFIFQYYREEENGRGNFPPRFSGLQFPNYSSELNVNALELDDSALYLCASSANSNEQFFGPGTRLTVL.

The chain is built from TRBV20-1 and TRBJ1-1; 7 bases align to TRBD1. This CDR3 is 14 amino acids long. The V gene end was trimmed by 6 bases and the J gene end by 4 bases; junction bases not matched to a gene: 11. Germline V CDR1 and CDR2: DFQATT, SNEGSKA (reference sequence). As DNA, the CDR3 is TGCAGTGCCAAAGACAGGGTATTGGGCACTGAAGCTTTCTTT. Its translation: CSAKDRVLGTEAFF.

The J gene is TRBJ2-2, the V gene TRBV29-1, with 14 bases that match TRBD2. Germline V gene sequence: CDR1 SQVTM, CDR2 ANQGSEA. This CDR3 region has 16 residues. After removal of 6 bases from V and 2 bases from J, the junction contained 5 bases not matched to a gene. This CDR3 reads CSVMGTSGSNTGELFF. CDR3 DNA sequence: TGCAGCGTGATGGGGACTAGCGGGAGCAACACCGGGGAGCTGTTTTTT.

The rearrangement uses TRBV5-6 and TRBJ1-2; 8 nucleotides agree with TRBD1. The CDR3 is 15 residues long. V dropped 5 bases and J dropped 6; count of bases not matched to a gene: 12. CDR1 and CDR2 from the germline V gene are SGHDT and YYEEEE. The CDR3 nucleotides read TGTGCCAGCAGATGGGATCAGGGGGCGCTGGATGGCTACACCTTC. This encodes CASRWDQGALDGYTF.

The V call is TRBV10-2, the J call TRBJ1-6; perhaps TRBD1 as D (5 bases). The germline V and J ends were trimmed by 5 bases and 5 bases, with 10 bases remaining between them. This CDR3 region has 14 residues. Germline CDR1 is WSHSY and CDR2 is SAAADI. DNA for the CDR3: TGCGCCAGCAGTCCGGGACCGAATAATTCACCCCTCCACTTT. Translating gives CASSPGPNNSPLHF.

This clonotype was observed many times. The chain is built from TRBV4-2 and TRBJ2-3, with D perhaps matching TRBD2 (6 bases). Germline V gene data show CDR1 as LGHNA and CDR2 as YNFKEQ. This CDR3 contains 16 residues. V was pared by 4 bases and J by 4 bases, with 18 bases between. The CDR3 region is CASSPRHGSGADTQYF. The CDR3 bases are TGTGCCAGCAGCCCCCGCCACGGGAGTGGGGCAGATACGCAGTATTTT.

This chain links TRBV19 with TRBJ2-5; D remains unclear. The germline CDR1 and CDR2 sequences are LNHDA and SQIVND (reference sequence). V lost 5 bases and J 2 bases, leaving 12 bases between the germline ends. The CDR3 has 14 residues. The CDR3 region has the DNA TGTGCCAGTAGTCCGCCGAATGGGCAAGAGACCCAGTACTTC. Encoded protein: CASSPPNGQETQYF.

This chain joins TRBV7-9 and TRBJ2-1; the D call may be TRBD1 or TRBD2 (5 bases each). The CDR3 is made up of 12 amino acids. V was clipped by 4 bases and J by 5 bases, with 6 bases between them. CDR1 SEHNR and CDR2 FQNEAQ come from the germline V gene (reference sequence). The CDR3: CASSSGHNEQFF. The CDR3 DNA reads TGTGCCAGCAGCTCGGGGCACAATGAGCAGTTCTTC.

This clonotype was seen repeatedly, ten times or more. The CDR3 nucleotides read TGCGCCAGCAGCTTGGGGGGGGAAGGGACTGAAGCTTTCTTT. Protein: CASSLGGEGTEAFF. This rearrangement joins TRBV5-1 to TRBJ1-1; possible D gene TRBD1, 5 bases. Trimming took off 0 bases at V and 5 bases at J, with 11 bases between the two ends. Looked up from germline, CDR1 is SGHRS and CDR2 is YFSETQ. This CDR3 has 14 residues.

J is TRBJ1-5 and V is TRBV10-2; unclear D gene. Germline V gene data show CDR1 as WSHSY and CDR2 as SAAADI. The CDR3 totals 13 residues. V lost 5 bases to trimming and J lost 5 bases, with 10 bases between them. Written as DNA, the CDR3 is TGCGCCAGCAGTTTTCGGGTTGATCAGCCCCAGCATTTT. Its protein product is CASSFRVDQPQHF.

This clonotype has only one observation. The V and J genes are TRBV20-1 and TRBJ2-3, with 12 positions matching TRBD1. This CDR3 contains 16 residues. With 2 bases clipped from V and 5 bases from J, the junction kept 8 bases outside the gene matches. Germline values: CDR1 DFQATT, CDR2 SNEGSKA (reference sequence). CDR3 nucleotides: TGCAGTGCTAGAAGACTCCGGGACAGGGGGCTAGATACGCAGTATTTT. As protein: CSARRLRDRGLDTQYF.

V is TRBV7-3 and J is TRBJ2-6; D may be TRBD1 (5 bases). V was trimmed by 2 bases and J by 2 bases, leaving 13 bases between them. There are 17 residues in the CDR3. CDR1 is SGHTA and CDR2 is FQGTGA in the germline V gene. The CDR3 DNA is TGTGCCAGCAGCTTACGGCGTCCAGGGACTGGGGCCAACGTCCTGACTTTC. Its translation: CASSLRRPGTGANVLTF.